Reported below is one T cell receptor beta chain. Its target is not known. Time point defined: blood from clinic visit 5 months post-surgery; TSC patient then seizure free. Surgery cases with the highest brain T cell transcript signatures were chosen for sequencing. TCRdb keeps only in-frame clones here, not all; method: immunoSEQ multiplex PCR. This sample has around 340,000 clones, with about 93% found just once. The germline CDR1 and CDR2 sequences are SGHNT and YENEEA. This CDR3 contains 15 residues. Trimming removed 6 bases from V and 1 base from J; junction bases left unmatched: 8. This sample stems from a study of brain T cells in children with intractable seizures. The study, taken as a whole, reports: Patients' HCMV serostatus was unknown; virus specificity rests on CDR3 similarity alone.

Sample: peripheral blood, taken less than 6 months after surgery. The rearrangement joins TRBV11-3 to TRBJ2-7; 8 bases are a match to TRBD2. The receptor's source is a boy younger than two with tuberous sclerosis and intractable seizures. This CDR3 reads CASSLTSGPSYEQYF. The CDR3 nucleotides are TGTGCCAGCAGTTTAACTAGCGGCCCTTCCTACGAGCAGTACTTC.